Many counts were recorded for the clone carrying this T cell receptor beta chain. The entry originates in a study of response to subunit inactivated influenza vaccine. TCRdb reanalysed the RT-PCR reads using MiXCR and keeps one entry per CDR3 protein. The sample holds about 570,000 distinct CDR3 sequences, roughly 12% seen once. This CDR3 is 15 amino acids long. The V end lost 4 bases, the J end lost 0 bases, and 13 bases lay between the germline ends. Germline CDR1 and CDR2: SQVTM and ANQGSEA. The same specimen was also included in a second study, on T cells expressing NK-cell markers. That work states: 5'RACE template switching with UMIs produced the TCR beta cDNA. Seven HCMV-seropositive donors and one seronegative donor made up the eight sequenced donors. A few of the donors also had these clonotypes leading their CD3+CD56-NKG2C+ fraction.

Source: PBMCs from blood, taken on the day of vaccination. This clonotype originated in a man between 50 and 59 years old who received an inactivated influenza vaccine. The chain combines TRBV29-1 with TRBJ1-3; D possibly corresponds to TRBD1 (6 bases). Written as DNA, the CDR3 is TGCAGCGTTGTGGGGGCCGCCTTCTCTGGAAACACCATATATTTT. This gives the protein CSVVGAAFSGNTIYF. The full variable domain, with the rest looked up from reference TRBV29-1 and TRBJ1-3, is SAVISQKPSRDICQRGTSLTIQCQVDSQVTMMFWYRQQPGQSLTLIATANQGSEATYESGFVIDKFPISRPNLTFSTLTVSNMSPEDSSIYLCSVVGAAFSGNTIYFGEGSWLTVV.